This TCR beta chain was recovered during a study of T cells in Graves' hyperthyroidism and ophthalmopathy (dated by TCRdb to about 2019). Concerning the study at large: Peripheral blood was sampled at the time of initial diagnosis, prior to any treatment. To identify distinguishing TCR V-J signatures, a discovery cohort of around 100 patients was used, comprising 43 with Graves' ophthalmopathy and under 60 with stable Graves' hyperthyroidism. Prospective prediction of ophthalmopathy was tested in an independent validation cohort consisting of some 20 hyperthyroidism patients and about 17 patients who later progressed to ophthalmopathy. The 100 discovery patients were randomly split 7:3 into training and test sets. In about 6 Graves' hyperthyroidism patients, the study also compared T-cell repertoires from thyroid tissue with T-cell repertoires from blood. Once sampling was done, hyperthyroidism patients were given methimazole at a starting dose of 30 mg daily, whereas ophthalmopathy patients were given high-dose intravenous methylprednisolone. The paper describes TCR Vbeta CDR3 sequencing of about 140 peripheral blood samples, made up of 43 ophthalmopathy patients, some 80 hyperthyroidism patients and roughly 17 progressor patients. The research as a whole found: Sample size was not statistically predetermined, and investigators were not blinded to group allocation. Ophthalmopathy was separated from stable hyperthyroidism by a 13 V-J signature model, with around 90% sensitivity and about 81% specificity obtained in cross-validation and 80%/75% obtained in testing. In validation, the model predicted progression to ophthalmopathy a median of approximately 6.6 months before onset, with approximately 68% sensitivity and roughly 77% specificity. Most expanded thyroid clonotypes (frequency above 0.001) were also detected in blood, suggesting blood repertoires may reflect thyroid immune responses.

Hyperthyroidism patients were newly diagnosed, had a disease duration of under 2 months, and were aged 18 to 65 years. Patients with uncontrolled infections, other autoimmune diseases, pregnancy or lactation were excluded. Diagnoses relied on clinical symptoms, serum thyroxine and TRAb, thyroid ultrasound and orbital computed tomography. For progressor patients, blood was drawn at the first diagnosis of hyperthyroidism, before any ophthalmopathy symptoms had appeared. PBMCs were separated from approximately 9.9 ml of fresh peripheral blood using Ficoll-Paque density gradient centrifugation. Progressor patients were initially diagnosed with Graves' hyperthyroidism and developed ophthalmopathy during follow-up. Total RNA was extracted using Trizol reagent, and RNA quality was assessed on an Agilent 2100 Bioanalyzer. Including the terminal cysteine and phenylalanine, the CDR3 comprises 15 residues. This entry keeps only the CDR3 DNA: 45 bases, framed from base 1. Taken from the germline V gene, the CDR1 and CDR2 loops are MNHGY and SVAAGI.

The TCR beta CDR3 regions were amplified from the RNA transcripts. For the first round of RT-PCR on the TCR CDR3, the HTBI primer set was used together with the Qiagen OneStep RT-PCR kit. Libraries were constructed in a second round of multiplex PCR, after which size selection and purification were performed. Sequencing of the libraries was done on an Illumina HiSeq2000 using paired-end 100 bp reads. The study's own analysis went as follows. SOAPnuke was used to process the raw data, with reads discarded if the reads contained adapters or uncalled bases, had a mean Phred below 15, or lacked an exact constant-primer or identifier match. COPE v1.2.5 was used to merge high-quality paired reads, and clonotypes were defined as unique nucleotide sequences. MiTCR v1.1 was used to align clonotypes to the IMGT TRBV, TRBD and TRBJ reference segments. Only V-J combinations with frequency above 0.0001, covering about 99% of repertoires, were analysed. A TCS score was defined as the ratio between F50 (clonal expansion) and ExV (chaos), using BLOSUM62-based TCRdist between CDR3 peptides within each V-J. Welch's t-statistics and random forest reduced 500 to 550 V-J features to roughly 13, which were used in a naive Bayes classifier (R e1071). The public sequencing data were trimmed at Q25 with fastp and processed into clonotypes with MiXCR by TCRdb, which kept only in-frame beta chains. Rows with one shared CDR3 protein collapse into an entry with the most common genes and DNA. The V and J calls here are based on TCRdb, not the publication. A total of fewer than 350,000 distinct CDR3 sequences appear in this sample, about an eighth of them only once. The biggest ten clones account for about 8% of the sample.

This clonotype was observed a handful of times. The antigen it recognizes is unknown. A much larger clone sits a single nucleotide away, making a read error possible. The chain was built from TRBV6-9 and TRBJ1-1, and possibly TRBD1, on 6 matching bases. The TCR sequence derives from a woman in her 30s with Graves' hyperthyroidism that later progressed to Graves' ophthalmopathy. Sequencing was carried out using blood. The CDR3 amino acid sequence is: CAGSYYGQPNTEAFF. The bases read TGTGCCGGCAGTTACTACGGACAGCCGAACACTGAAGCTTTCTTT.